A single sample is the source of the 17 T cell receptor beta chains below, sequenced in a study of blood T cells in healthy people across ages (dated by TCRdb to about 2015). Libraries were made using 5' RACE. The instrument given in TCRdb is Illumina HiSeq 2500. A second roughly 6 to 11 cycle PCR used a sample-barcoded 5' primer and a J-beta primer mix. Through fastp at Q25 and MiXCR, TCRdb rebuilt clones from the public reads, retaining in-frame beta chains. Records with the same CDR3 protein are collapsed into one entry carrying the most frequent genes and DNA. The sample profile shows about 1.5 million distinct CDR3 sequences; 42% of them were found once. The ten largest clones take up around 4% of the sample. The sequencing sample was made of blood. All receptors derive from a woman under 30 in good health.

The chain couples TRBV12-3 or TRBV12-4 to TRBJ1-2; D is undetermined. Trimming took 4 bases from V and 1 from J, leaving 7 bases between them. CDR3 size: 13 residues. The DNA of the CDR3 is TGTGCCAGCAGTTCTTTTCTTAACTATGGCTACACCTTC. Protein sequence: CASSSFLNYGYTF.

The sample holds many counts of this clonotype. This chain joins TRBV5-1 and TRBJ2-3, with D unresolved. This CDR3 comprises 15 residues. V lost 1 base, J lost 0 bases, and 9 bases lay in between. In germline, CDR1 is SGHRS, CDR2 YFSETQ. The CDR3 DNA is TGCGCCAGCAGCTTGAGGTCGAGCAGCACAGATACGCAGTATTTT. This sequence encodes CASSLRSSSTDTQYF. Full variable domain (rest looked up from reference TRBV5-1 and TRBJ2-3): KAGVTQTPRYLIKTRGQQVTLSCSPISGHRSVSWYQQTPGQGLQFLFEYFSETQRNKGNFPGRFSGRQFSNSRSEMNVSTLELGDSALYLCASSLRSSSTDTQYFGPGTRLTVL.

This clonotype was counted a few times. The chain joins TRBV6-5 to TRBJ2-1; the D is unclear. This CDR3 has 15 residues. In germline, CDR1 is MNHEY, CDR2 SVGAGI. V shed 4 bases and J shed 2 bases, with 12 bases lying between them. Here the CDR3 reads CASSLGRSPYNEQFF. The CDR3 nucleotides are TGTGCCAGCAGTTTAGGCAGGTCCCCCTACAATGAGCAGTTCTTC.

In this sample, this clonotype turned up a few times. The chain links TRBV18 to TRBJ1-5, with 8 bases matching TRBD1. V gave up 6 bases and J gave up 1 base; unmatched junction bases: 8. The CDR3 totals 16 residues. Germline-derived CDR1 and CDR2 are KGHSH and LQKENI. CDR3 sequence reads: CASSGGAGGSNQPQHF. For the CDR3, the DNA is TGTGCCAGCTCTGGGGGGGCAGGGGGCAGCAATCAGCCCCAGCATTTT.

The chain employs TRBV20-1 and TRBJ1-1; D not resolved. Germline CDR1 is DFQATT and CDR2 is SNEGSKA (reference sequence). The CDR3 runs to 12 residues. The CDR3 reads CRGGGSNTEAFF. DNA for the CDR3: TGCAGGGGTGGAGGGTCAAACACTGAAGCTTTCTTT.

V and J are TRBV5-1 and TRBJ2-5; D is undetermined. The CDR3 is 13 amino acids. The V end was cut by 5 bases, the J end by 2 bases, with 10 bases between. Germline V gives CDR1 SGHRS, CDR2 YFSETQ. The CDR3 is CASRAALQETQYF. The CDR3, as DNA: TGCGCCAGCAGGGCGGCACTACAAGAGACCCAGTACTTC.

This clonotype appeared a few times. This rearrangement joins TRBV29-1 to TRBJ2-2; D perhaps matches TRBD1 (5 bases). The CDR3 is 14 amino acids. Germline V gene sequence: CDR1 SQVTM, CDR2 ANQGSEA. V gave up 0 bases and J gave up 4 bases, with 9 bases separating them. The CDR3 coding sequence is TGCAGCGTTGAAGATCGCAGGGCCACCGGGGAGCTGTTTTTT. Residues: CSVEDRRATGELFF.

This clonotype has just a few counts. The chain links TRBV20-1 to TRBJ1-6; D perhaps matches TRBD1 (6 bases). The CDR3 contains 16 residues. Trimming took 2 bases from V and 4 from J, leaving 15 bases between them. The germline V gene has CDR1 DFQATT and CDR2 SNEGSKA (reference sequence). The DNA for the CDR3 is TGCAGTGCTAGAAGGGGCAGGGGATTTTATAATTCACCCCTCCACTTT. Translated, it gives CSARRGRGFYNSPLHF.

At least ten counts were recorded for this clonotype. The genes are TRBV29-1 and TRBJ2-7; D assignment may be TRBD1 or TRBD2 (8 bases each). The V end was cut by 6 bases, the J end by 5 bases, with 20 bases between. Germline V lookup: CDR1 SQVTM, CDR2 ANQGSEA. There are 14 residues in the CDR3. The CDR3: CSVYRGTRGHEQYF. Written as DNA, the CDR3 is TGCAGCGTCTACAGGGGGACTAGAGGTCACGAGCAGTACTTC.

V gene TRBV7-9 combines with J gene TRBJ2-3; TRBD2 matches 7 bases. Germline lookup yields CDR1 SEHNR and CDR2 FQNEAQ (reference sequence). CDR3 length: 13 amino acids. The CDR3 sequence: CASGDAGTDTQYF. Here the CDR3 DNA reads TGTGCAAGCGGGGACGCGGGGACAGATACGCAGTATTTT.

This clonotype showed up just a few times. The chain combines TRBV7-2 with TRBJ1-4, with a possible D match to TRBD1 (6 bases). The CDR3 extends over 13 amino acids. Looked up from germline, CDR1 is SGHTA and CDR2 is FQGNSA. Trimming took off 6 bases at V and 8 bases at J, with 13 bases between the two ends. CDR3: CASRGQPGEKLFF. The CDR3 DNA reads TGTGCCAGCAGAGGACAGCCGGGAGAAAAACTGTTTTTT.

The CDR3 nucleotides are TGCGCCAGCAGCCAAGAAGTGGGAGATAGAACAGATACGCAGTATTTT. Amino acid sequence: CASSQEVGDRTDTQYF. V usage is TRBV4-3 and J usage is TRBJ2-3; D possibly corresponds to TRBD2 (5 bases). V was clipped by 0 bases and J by 3 bases, with 13 bases between them. The CDR3 loop spans 16 amino acids. The germline V gene has CDR1 LGHNA and CDR2 YSLEER.

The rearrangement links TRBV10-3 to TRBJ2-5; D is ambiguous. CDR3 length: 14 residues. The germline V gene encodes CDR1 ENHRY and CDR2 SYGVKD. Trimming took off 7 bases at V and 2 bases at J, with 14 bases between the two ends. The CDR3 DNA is TGTGCCATCAAACGGAACACCGATCAAGAGACCCAGTACTTC. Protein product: CAIKRNTDQETQYF.

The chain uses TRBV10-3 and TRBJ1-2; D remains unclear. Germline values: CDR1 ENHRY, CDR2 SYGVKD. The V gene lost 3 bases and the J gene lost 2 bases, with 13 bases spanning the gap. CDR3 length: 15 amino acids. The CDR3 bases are TGTGCCATCAGTGAAGGACCGGGGAAGAACTATGGCTACACCTTC. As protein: CAISEGPGKNYGYTF.

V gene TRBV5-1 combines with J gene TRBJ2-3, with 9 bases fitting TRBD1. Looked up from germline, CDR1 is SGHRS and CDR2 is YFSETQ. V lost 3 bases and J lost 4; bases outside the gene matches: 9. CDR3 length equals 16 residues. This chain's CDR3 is CASSSPGQGGADTQYF. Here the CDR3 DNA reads TGCGCCAGCAGCTCGCCGGGACAGGGTGGCGCAGATACGCAGTATTTT.

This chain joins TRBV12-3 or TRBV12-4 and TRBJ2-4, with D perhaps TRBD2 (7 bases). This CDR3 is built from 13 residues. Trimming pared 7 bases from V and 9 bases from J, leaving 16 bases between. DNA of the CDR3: TGTGCCAGCACCCCCGGGGGGCCTAGCATTCAGTACTTC. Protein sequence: CASTPGGPSIQYF.

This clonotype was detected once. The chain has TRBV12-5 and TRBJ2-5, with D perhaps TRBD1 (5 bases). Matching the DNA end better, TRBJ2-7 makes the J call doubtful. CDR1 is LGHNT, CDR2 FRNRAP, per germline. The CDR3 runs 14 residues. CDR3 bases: TGTGCTAGTGGTGTAGGACAAAGCTCCTACGAGCAGTACTTC. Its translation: CASGVGQSSYEQYF.